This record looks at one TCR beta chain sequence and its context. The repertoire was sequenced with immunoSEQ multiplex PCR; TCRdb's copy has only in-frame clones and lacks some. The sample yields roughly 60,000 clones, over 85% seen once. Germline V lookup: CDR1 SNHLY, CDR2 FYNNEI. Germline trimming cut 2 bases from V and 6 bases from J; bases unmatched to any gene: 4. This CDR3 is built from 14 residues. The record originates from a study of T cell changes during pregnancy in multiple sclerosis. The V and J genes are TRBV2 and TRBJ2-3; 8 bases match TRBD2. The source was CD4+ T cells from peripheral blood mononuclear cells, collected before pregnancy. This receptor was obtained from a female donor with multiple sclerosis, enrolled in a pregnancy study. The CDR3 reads CASSESGGPDTQYF. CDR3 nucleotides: TGTGCCAGCAGTGAATCGGGAGGGCCGGATACGCAGTATTTT.